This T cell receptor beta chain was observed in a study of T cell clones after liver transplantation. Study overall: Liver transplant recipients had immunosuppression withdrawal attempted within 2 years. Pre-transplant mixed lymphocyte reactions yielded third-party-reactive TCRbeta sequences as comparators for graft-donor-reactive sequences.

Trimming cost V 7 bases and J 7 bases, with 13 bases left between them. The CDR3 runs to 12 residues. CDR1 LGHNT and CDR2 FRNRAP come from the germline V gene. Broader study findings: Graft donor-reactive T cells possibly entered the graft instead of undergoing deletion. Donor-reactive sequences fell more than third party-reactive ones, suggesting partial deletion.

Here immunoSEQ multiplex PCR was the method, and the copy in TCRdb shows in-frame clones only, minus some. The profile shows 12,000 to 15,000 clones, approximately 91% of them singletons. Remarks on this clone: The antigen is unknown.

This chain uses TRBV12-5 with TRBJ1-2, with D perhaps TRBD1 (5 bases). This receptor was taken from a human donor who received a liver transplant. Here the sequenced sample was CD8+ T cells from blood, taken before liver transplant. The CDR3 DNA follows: TGTGCTAGTGTCTCGGGGGGTCCTGGCTACACCTTC. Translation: CASVSGGPGYTF.